Listed here is a single T cell receptor (beta chain). Its antigen remains unidentified. Assay: immunoSEQ multiplex PCR; the TCRdb copy retains only in-frame clones and omits some. The sample carries approximately 28,000 clones, roughly nine tenths recorded once. Germline-derived CDR1 and CDR2 are MNHEY and SMNVEV (reference sequence). The CDR3 covers 15 residues. The V end was cut by 0 bases, the J end by 1 base, with 9 bases between. This entry belongs to a study of OX40 agonist ivuxolimab in advanced cancers. Study background: Every patient in dose escalation had hepatocellular carcinoma, melanoma, renal cell or head and neck cancer. In three patients, partial responses were observed, one with hepatocellular carcinoma and two with cutaneous melanoma.

Study findings and constraints: Some nonresponders also had low normalized T-cell clonal expansion. Which antigen the expanded peripheral T cells recognized is unknown.

This TCR was recovered from an adult with an advanced solid tumor such as melanoma, head and neck, liver or kidney cancer. Sequencing used CD4+ or CD8+ T cells sorted from blood, obtained in a trial of the OX40 agonist ivuxolimab. The chain uses TRBV27 and TRBJ1-1, with unresolved D. This CDR3 is CASSLSNPTNTEAFF. The CDR3, as DNA: TGTGCCAGCAGTTTATCCAATCCGACGAACACTGAAGCTTTCTTT.